The 8 T cell receptor beta chains below were found in one sample sequenced in a study of PD-L1 blockade in urothelial cancer. Clones were sequenced by immunoSEQ multiplex PCR, and TCRdb holds only the in-frame ones, with some missing. The sample has tens of thousands of clones; around 87% are singletons. The input for sequencing was PBMCs, taken around atezolizumab (anti-PD-L1) treatment. The receptor set was obtained from a woman in her seventies with urothelial cancer.

This chain links TRBV29-1 with TRBJ2-1, with D tentatively TRBD1 (6 bases). The ends were cut back, 8 bases at V and 10 bases at J, with 18 bases in the middle. In germline, CDR1 is SQVTM, CDR2 ANQGSEA. CDR3 size: 12 residues. This chain's CDR3 is CSSRTALPEQFF. The CDR3 nucleotides read TGCAGCTCACGGACAGCCTTGCCGGAGCAGTTCTTC.

This sequence joins TRBV7-9 and TRBJ2-5; tentative D call: TRBD1 (5 bases). V lost 3 bases and J lost 5, with 7 bases in between. The CDR3 has 12 amino acids. In germline, CDR1 is SEHNR, CDR2 FQNEAQ (reference sequence). The CDR3 reads CASSFRVETQYF. The DNA for the CDR3 is TGTGCCAGCAGCTTCAGGGTCGAGACCCAGTACTTC.

V usage is TRBV18 and J usage is TRBJ1-5, with 10 bases fitting TRBD1. Trimming removed 5 bases from V and 0 bases from J; junction bases left unmatched: 7. The CDR3 has 17 amino acids. Germline V lookup: CDR1 KGHSH, CDR2 LQKENI. The CDR3 region has the DNA TGTGCCAGCTCATCGGGACAGGGGCTTTATAGCAATCAGCCCCAGCATTTT. It yields the protein CASSSGQGLYSNQPQHF. Using reference TRBV18 and TRBJ1-5 for the parts outside the CDR3, the full variable domain is NAGVMQNPRHLVRRRGQEARLRCSPMKGHSHVYWYRQLPEEGLKFMVYLQKENIIDESGMPKERFSAEFPKEGPSILRIQQVVRGDSAAYFCASSSGQGLYSNQPQHFGDGTRLSIL.

V usage is TRBV5-6 and J usage is TRBJ2-3, with TRBD1 matching over 8 bases. From germline, CDR1 is SGHDT and CDR2 YYEEEE. The CDR3 contains 15 residues. Trimming at V came to 4 bases and at J to 0 bases, leaving 4 bases not matched to a gene. CDR3 protein: CASSRGQGSTDTQYF. In nucleotides, the CDR3 is TGTGCCAGCAGCCGCGGACAGGGTAGCACAGATACGCAGTATTTT.

This chain uses TRBV28 with TRBJ2-7; 7 nucleotides align to TRBD1. Germline V CDR1 and CDR2: MDHEN, SYDVKM. The CDR3 sequence is 17 residues long. Losses at the gene ends were 3 bases for V and 0 bases for J; bases not matched to a gene: 11. The CDR3, as DNA: TGTGCCAGCAGTTTCCATAGGCTGGACAGGAGCTCCTACGAGCAGTACTTC. Translated: CASSFHRLDRSSYEQYF.

This clone was seen only a few times. The chain carries TRBV18 and TRBJ1-1; possible D gene TRBD1, 6 bases. The length of the CDR3 is 15 residues. Trimming took 5 bases from V and 4 from J, leaving 17 bases between them. Looked up from germline, CDR1 is KGHSH and CDR2 is LQKENI. The CDR3 DNA reads TGTGCCAGCTCAGCCAGGGGCGAGGGAGTCACTGAAGCTTTCTTT. This translates into CASSARGEGVTEAFF.

The V call is TRBV19, the J call TRBJ2-3; TRBD1 aligns across 12 bases. The junction had 6 bases not matched to a gene; V was cut back by 9 bases and J by 5 bases. The CDR3 runs 14 residues. Per the germline V gene, CDR1 is LNHDA and CDR2 is SQIVND (reference sequence). CDR3 DNA sequence: TGTGCCAGCTTGGGACAGGGGGCGGGAGATACGCAGTATTTT. Encoded protein: CASLGQGAGDTQYF.

This clone was recorded a few times. The gene calls are TRBV11-2 and TRBJ1-2; tentative D call: TRBD1 (5 bases). The CDR3 spans 12 residues. Germline V CDR1 and CDR2: SGHAT, FQNNGV. V was clipped by 5 bases and J by 3 bases, with 7 bases between them. This CDR3 is CASSQTDYGYTF. DNA of the CDR3: TGTGCCAGCAGCCAGACAGACTATGGCTACACCTTC.